The clone carrying this T cell receptor (beta chain) was counted between two and nine times. The antigen remains undetermined. TCRdb's table, derived via immunoSEQ multiplex PCR, lists solely in-frame clones and lacks some. This sample has approximately 67,000 clones, with about 85% found just once. The CDR3 contains 14 residues. CDR1 is SGHTA and CDR2 is FQGNSA in the germline V gene. J was trimmed by 4 bases and V by 3 bases; bases with no gene match: 3. This sample stems from a study of T cell responses to AZD1222 COVID-19 vaccine. Study outcomes and limitations: Seropositivity was recorded at baseline in only a handful of AZD1222 recipients. Among spike-specific TCRs, nearly half reportedly target unmutated variant regions. Donors, mostly white British, included more females; clonal diversity was possibly underestimated. Regions 160-218 and 743-854 held dominance among vaccine-associated CD4 TCRs, which spanned spike.

The receptor was derived from an adult in good health. The rearrangement uses TRBV7-2 and TRBJ1-5; 7 nucleotides align to TRBD1. Source: peripheral blood, taken on day 0 of AZD1222 vaccination. DNA for the CDR3: TGTGCCAGCAGCTTTACAGGGGCTAATCAGCCCCAGCATTTT. As protein: CASSFTGANQPQHF.